The 10 T cell receptor beta chains listed next were all sequenced from one sample in a study of blood T cell repertoires in COVID-19. Sequencing was performed with immunoSEQ multiplex PCR; in TCRdb, only in-frame clones are kept and a portion is missing. The data contain about 160,000 clones, 80% to 95% of them singletons. Sequencing used peripheral blood. These receptors all come from a woman aged 50 to 65 with acute or convalescent COVID-19.

The rearrangement links TRBV30 to TRBJ2-5; D possibly corresponds to TRBD2 (5 bases). The length of the CDR3 is 14 residues. Germline V CDR1 and CDR2: GTSNPN, SVGIG (reference sequence). Trimming removed 2 bases at V and 5 bases at J, with 15 bases between. CDR3 residues: CAWSPSAVRETQYF. DNA for the CDR3: TGTGCCTGGAGTCCTTCAGCGGTTCGGGAGACCCAGTACTTC.

A single count supports this clone. The V call is TRBV7-8, the J call TRBJ1-1; TRBD1 agrees at 7 bases. J was trimmed by 4 bases and V by 5 bases; bases with no gene match: 13. The CDR3 runs to 16 residues. CDR1 and CDR2 from the germline V gene are SGHVS and FQNEAQ. The CDR3 DNA is TGTGCCAGCAGCCTCTCGCTAACAGGGGCGGGCACTGAAGCTTTCTTT. It is translated as CASSLSLTGAGTEAFF. The variable domain in full, completed from reference TRBV7-8 and TRBJ1-1, reads GAGVSQSPRYKVAKRGQDVALRCDPISGHVSLFWYQQALGQGPEFLTYFQNEAQLDKSGLPSDRFFAERPEGSVSTLKIQRTQQEDSAVYLCASSLSLTGAGTEAFFGQGTRLTVV.

In this sample, this clone turned up once. V and J are TRBV30 and TRBJ1-2, with 8 bases that match TRBD1. The germline gives CDR1 GTSNPN, CDR2 SVGIG (reference sequence). Unmatched junction bases numbered 5, after V lost 2 bases and J lost 6 bases. The CDR3 loop spans 13 amino acids. In DNA form, the CDR3 reads TGTGCCTGGAGTCGGGACAGGTTCGATGGCTACACCTTC. Translating it yields CAWSRDRFDGYTF. Looking up the rest from reference TRBV30 and TRBJ1-2 gives the full variable domain: SQTIHQWPATLVQPVGSPLSLECTVEGTSNPNLYWYRQAAGRGLQLLFYSVGIGQISSEVPQNLSASRPQDRQFILSSKKLLLSDSGFYLCAWSRDRFDGYTFGSGTRLTVV.

The V gene is TRBV7-2, the J gene TRBJ1-2, with 9 bases identical to TRBD1. Germline V gives CDR1 SGHTA, CDR2 FQGNSA. This CDR3 has 15 residues. Trimming at V came to 0 bases and at J to 4 bases, leaving 3 bases not matched to a gene. CDR3 protein: CASSLAGQGSYGYTF. In DNA form, the CDR3 reads TGTGCCAGCAGCTTAGCAGGACAGGGGTCCTATGGCTACACCTTC.

A remark on this clone: Different DNA sequences within this sample yield the same CDR3. The CDR3 bases are TGTGCCAGCAGCTCAGGGACAGGGAGCACTGAAGCTTTCTTT. This translates into CASSSGTGSTEAFF. The chain joins TRBV7-3 to TRBJ1-1; 9 nucleotides agree with TRBD1. The CDR3 sequence is 14 residues long. The germline CDR1 and CDR2 sequences are SGHTA and FQGTGA. V was pared by 4 bases and J by 4 bases, with 4 bases of the junction left unmatched.

The V and J genes are TRBV30 and TRBJ1-5; 7 nucleotides align to TRBD1. This CDR3 has 14 residues. V lost 1 base and J lost 5; bases outside the gene matches: 5. In germline, CDR1 is GTSNPN, CDR2 SVGIG (reference sequence). The CDR3 here is CAWSEGAQDQPQHF. CDR3 DNA sequence: TGTGCCTGGAGTGAGGGGGCGCAGGATCAGCCCCAGCATTTT. Complete variable domain (other parts from reference TRBV30 and TRBJ1-5): SQTIHQWPATLVQPVGSPLSLECTVEGTSNPNLYWYRQAAGRGLQLLFYSVGIGQISSEVPQNLSASRPQDRQFILSSKKLLLSDSGFYLCAWSEGAQDQPQHFGDGTRLSIL.

The genes are TRBV11-3 and TRBJ2-5; no clear D gene. The CDR3 loop spans 12 amino acids. Trimming left V 5 bases short and J 5 bases short, with 9 bases between. Germline lookup yields CDR1 SGHNT and CDR2 YENEEA. The DNA of the CDR3 is TGTGCCAGCAGCCTACCGTGGGAGACCCAGTACTTC. It is translated as CASSLPWETQYF.

V usage is TRBV15 and J usage is TRBJ2-4; 12 nucleotides agree with TRBD2. CDR3 length: 20 residues. V dropped 4 bases and J dropped 1; count of bases not matched to a gene: 14. CDR1 is LNHNV and CDR2 is YYDKDF in the germline V gene (reference sequence). CDR3 sequence (DNA): TGTGCCACCAGCATCCCGGCGGAACTAGCGGGGGGCTGGGCCAAAAACATTCAGTACTTC. Translating gives CATSIPAELAGGWAKNIQYF.

The V and J genes are TRBV5-4 and TRBJ2-5; TRBD2 agrees at 7 bases. The V and J ends lost 1 base and 2 bases, in that order; junction bases with no gene match: 14. The CDR3 runs to 18 residues. CDR1 SGHNT and CDR2 YYREEE come from the germline V gene (reference sequence). The CDR3 is CASSLIASGGRHQETQYF. For the CDR3, the DNA is TGTGCCAGCAGCTTGATTGCCAGCGGCGGGAGACATCAAGAGACCCAGTACTTC. Full variable domain (missing parts from reference TRBV5-4 and TRBJ2-5): ETGVTQSPTHLIKTRGQQVTLRCSSQSGHNTVSWYQQALGQGPQFIFQYYREEENGRGNFPPRFSGLQFPNYSSELNVNALELDDSALYLCASSLIASGGRHQETQYFGPGTRLLVL.

The CDR3 sequence: CASSLASAAFF. For the CDR3, the DNA is TGTGCCAGCAGTTTAGCAAGCGCAGCTTTCTTT. The V call is TRBV12-3 or TRBV12-4, the J call TRBJ1-1, with unresolved D. The CDR3 consists of 11 residues. Trimming removed 0 bases at V and 10 bases at J, with 6 bases between.